The subject of this entry is one T cell receptor beta chain. The target of this receptor is not known. Base-call qualities are not available, and no considerably larger clone is one nucleotide away. The data belong to a study of radiotherapy plus CTLA-4 blockade in lung cancer listed by TCRdb under 2018. Regarding the study in general: Among enrolled patients, 15% to 20% had an objective response and around 33% reached disease control. General conclusions and limits of the study: TCR clones derived from tumors expanded in peripheral blood after treatment with radiotherapy and ipilimumab. Increased serum interferon-beta after radiation, together with early dynamic changes in blood T cell clones, were reported to be the strongest predictors of response.

Spanning cysteine to phenylalanine, the CDR3 consists of 15 amino acids. Solely the CDR3 DNA is kept, with 45 bases framed from the first base. V loses 5 bases of germline sequence and J loses 2 bases, and the interval between the two ends is 15 bases. The germline V gene specifies SGHTA as CDR1 and FQGNSA as CDR2. Receptors were amplified or captured by the immunoSEQ multiplex PCR assay. TCRdb re-hosts the immuneACCESS table, in-frame sequences only. Its copies lack some clones; in the studies checked, an unresolved V gene accounts for under half of them, and the cause for the rest is not known. The table for this sample lists about 110,000 clones; roughly 86% of them were counted only once. The ten biggest clones cover roughly 3.3% of the sample. The study evaluated CTLA-4 blockade (ipilimumab) given together with focal radiation therapy in patients who had chemo-refractory metastatic non-small-cell lung cancer.

The V and J segments used are TRBV7-2 and TRBJ1-1; no D segment can be confidently identified. This TCR came from a human donor with non-small cell lung cancer that progressed on radiotherapy plus ipilimumab. Some clones in this sample may be carry-over from other donors' samples. The sequencing used peripheral blood, collected from a patient treated with radiotherapy plus ipilimumab. DNA sequence: TGTGCCAGCAGCCGACCCGGCGGGGTAAACACTGAAGCTTTCTTT. This is translated as CASSRPGGVNTEAFF.